These T cell receptor beta chains were read from a single sample in a study of shared clonotypes between healthy human individuals. The assay was immunoSEQ multiplex PCR, and TCRdb's table has in-frame clones only and misses some. Of 780,000 or so clones listed, 72% are singletons. The sequencing input was memory CD4+ T cells sorted from blood. The origin of the receptors is a woman under 40 in good health. Both conserved end residues are part of each CDR3. A D gene is named only where the DNA matches it firmly. Size tells how often a clone was seen (once, few, many) or the class of an expanded clone, and some rows leave it out.

abundance: many
j_gene: TRBJ1-2
v_gene: TRBV6-5
d_gene: TRBD1
CDR3nt: TGTGCCAGCAGTTATCTGACAGGGAGGCCCTATGGCTACACCTTC
CDR3aa: CASSYLTGRPYGYTF

abundance: NA
j_gene: TRBJ2-6
v_gene: TRBV5-1
d_gene: NA
CDR3nt: TGCGCCAGCAGCTTGGCCGTGTCCGGGGCCAACGTCCTGACTTTC
CDR3aa: CASSLAVSGANVLTF

abundance: NA
j_gene: TRBJ2-5
v_gene: TRBV11-2
d_gene: TRBD2
CDR3nt: TGTGCCAGCAGCTTAGCGACGGGAGGGCCTGTAAGAGAGACCCAGTACTTC
CDR3aa: CASSLATGGPVRETQYF

abundance: NA
j_gene: TRBJ2-3
v_gene: TRBV30
d_gene: TRBD1
CDR3nt: TGTGCCTGTCGACAGGGCTACAGCACAGATACGCAGTATTTT
CDR3aa: CACRQGYSTDTQYF

abundance: NA
j_gene: TRBJ1-2
v_gene: TRBV28
d_gene: NA
CDR3nt: TGTGCCAGCAGGCCAACAGGGACCCCCGACTATGGCTACACCTTC
CDR3aa: CASRPTGTPDYGYTF

abundance: NA
j_gene: TRBJ2-1
v_gene: TRBV6-1
d_gene: NA
CDR3nt: TGTGCCAGCAGCCGACCAAGCTCCTACAATGAGCAGTTCTTC
CDR3aa: CASSRPSSYNEQFF

abundance: NA
j_gene: TRBJ2-1
v_gene: TRBV28
d_gene: TRBD2
CDR3nt: TGTGCCAGCAGTTTTTTCTCCGGACTAGATGGTGAGCAGTTCTTC
CDR3aa: CASSFFSGLDGEQFF

abundance: few
j_gene: TRBJ2-1
v_gene: TRBV29-1
d_gene: TRBD2
CDR3nt: TGCAGCGCCAAGGGGACTAGCGGGAGGGAGGGGTACAATGAGCAGTTCTTC
CDR3aa: CSAKGTSGREGYNEQFF

abundance: NA
j_gene: TRBJ1-2
v_gene: TRBV5-4
d_gene: NA
CDR3nt: TGTGCCAGCAGCTTAATTTCAGGTCCGGAGTTCTATGGCTACACCTTC
CDR3aa: CASSLISGPEFYGYTF

abundance: NA
j_gene: TRBJ1-1
v_gene: TRBV12-1
d_gene: NA
CDR3nt: TGTGCCCCCAGAACGGAAACGACGACGAACACTGAAGCTTTCTTT
CDR3aa: CAPRTETTTNTEAFF

abundance: NA
j_gene: TRBJ2-7
v_gene: TRBV6-5
d_gene: TRBD1
CDR3nt: TGTGCCAGCAGATCAACCGGGACAGGGACCTACGAGCAGTACTTC
CDR3aa: CASRSTGTGTYEQYF

abundance: many
j_gene: TRBJ1-1
v_gene: TRBV19
d_gene: NA
CDR3nt: TGTGCCAGTAGGCAAACAGGGTCGAACACTGAAGCTTTCTTT
CDR3aa: CASRQTGSNTEAFF

abundance: NA
j_gene: TRBJ1-4
v_gene: TRBV7-2
d_gene: NA
CDR3nt: TGTGCCAGCAGCTCCACGGCAGGGGAGGAAAAACTGTTTTTT
CDR3aa: CASSSTAGEEKLFF

abundance: once
j_gene: TRBJ2-2
v_gene: TRBV5-4
d_gene: NA
CDR3nt: TGTGCCAGCAGCTTAGCCGGGGAGCTGTTTTTT
CDR3aa: CASSLAGELFF

abundance: few
j_gene: TRBJ2-1
v_gene: TRBV18
d_gene: TRBD2
CDR3nt: TGTGCCAGCTCACCGTTTGCGCGGGAGATCGCCAATGAGCAGTTCTTC
CDR3aa: CASSPFAREIANEQFF

abundance: many
j_gene: TRBJ1-1
v_gene: TRBV30
d_gene: TRBD1
CDR3nt: TGTGCCTTTTTAGACAGGGACACTGAAGCTTTCTTT
CDR3aa: CAFLDRDTEAFF

abundance: many
j_gene: TRBJ1-1
v_gene: TRBV9
d_gene: NA
CDR3nt: TGTGCCAGCATCCATACAGGGTGGAACACTGAAGCTTTCTTT
CDR3aa: CASIHTGWNTEAFF

abundance: few
j_gene: TRBJ2-3
v_gene: TRBV9
d_gene: NA
CDR3nt: TGTGCCAGCAGCGCCGCAGGGGTTTTAGTTGGTTTCACAGATACGCAGTATTTT
CDR3aa: CASSAAGVLVGFTDTQYF

abundance: NA
j_gene: TRBJ2-1
v_gene: TRBV5-1
d_gene: NA
CDR3nt: TGCGCCAGCAGCTTCGGGTTATCAGCCCGGGCTTACAATGAGCAGTTCTTC
CDR3aa: CASSFGLSARAYNEQFF

abundance: NA
j_gene: TRBJ2-1
v_gene: TRBV30
d_gene: TRBD2
CDR3nt: TGTGCCTGGAGTGTAAAAGCGGGACGGCAGTTCTTC
CDR3aa: CAWSVKAGRQFF

abundance: NA
j_gene: TRBJ2-1
v_gene: TRBV5-1
d_gene: TRBD2
CDR3nt: TGCGCCAGCAGGCCAGGGGGACTAGCGGCCTACAATGAGCAGTTCTTC
CDR3aa: CASRPGGLAAYNEQFF

abundance: NA
j_gene: TRBJ2-3
v_gene: TRBV6-6
d_gene: NA
CDR3nt: TGTGCCAGCAGTTTTCGAGTTTCAGATACGCAGTATTTT
CDR3aa: CASSFRVSDTQYF

abundance: NA
j_gene: TRBJ2-3
v_gene: TRBV5-6
d_gene: NA
CDR3nt: TGTGCCAGCAGCTCGCTGACCACGGGCGGCACGCAGTATTTT
CDR3aa: CASSSLTTGGTQYF

abundance: NA
j_gene: TRBJ2-7
v_gene: TRBV2
d_gene: TRBD1
CDR3nt: TGTGCCAGCACCCAGCAAATGGGACAGGTCAGCTACGAGCAGTACTTC
CDR3aa: CASTQQMGQVSYEQYF

abundance: NA
j_gene: TRBJ2-2
v_gene: TRBV7-9
d_gene: NA
CDR3nt: TGTGCCAGCAGCATAAGGTGGGGCCGACAGAGGGACACCGGGGAGCTGTTTTTT
CDR3aa: CASSIRWGRQRDTGELFF

abundance: NA
j_gene: TRBJ2-3
v_gene: TRBV4-2
d_gene: TRBD2
CDR3nt: TGTGCCAGCAGCCAATCTATAGCGGGGAACACAGATACGCAGTATTTT
CDR3aa: CASSQSIAGNTDTQYF

abundance: NA
j_gene: TRBJ2-7
v_gene: TRBV18
d_gene: TRBD2
CDR3nt: TGTGCCAGCTCACCATTGACTAGCGGGAGAAAATACGAGCAGTACTTC
CDR3aa: CASSPLTSGRKYEQYF

abundance: NA
j_gene: TRBJ2-5
v_gene: TRBV28
d_gene: NA
CDR3nt: TGTGCCAGCACTTTTGGCAGCCAAGAGACCCAGTACTTC
CDR3aa: CASTFGSQETQYF

abundance: NA
j_gene: TRBJ2-5
v_gene: TRBV6-1
d_gene: NA
CDR3nt: TGTGCCAGCAGTGAAATCTCCCGAGAGACCCAGTACTTC
CDR3aa: CASSEISRETQYF

abundance: NA
j_gene: TRBJ2-7
v_gene: TRBV4-2
d_gene: TRBD2
CDR3nt: TGTGCCAGCAGCCAAGGTTCGCTAGCGGGAGCCTACGAGCAGTACTTC
CDR3aa: CASSQGSLAGAYEQYF

abundance: few
j_gene: TRBJ2-4
v_gene: TRBV30
d_gene: TRBD2
CDR3nt: TGTGCCTCTATGAGCGGGAGGGCCCAAAACATTCAGTACTTC
CDR3aa: CASMSGRAQNIQYF

abundance: NA
j_gene: TRBJ2-5
v_gene: TRBV18
d_gene: TRBD1
CDR3nt: TGTGCCAGCTCACCAGGGACAGGGGCACAAGAGACCCAGTACTTC
CDR3aa: CASSPGTGAQETQYF

abundance: NA
j_gene: TRBJ2-5
v_gene: TRBV5-1
d_gene: NA
CDR3nt: TGCGCCAGCAGCTTGGGGGGCAGGGTGGAACAAGAGACCCAGTACTTC
CDR3aa: CASSLGGRVEQETQYF

abundance: NA
j_gene: TRBJ1-6
v_gene: TRBV5-1
d_gene: NA
CDR3nt: TGCGCCAGCAGGGACAGCGAAAATTCACCCCTCCACTTT
CDR3aa: CASRDSENSPLHF

abundance: NA
j_gene: TRBJ2-5
v_gene: TRBV29-1
d_gene: TRBD1
CDR3nt: TGCAGCGCCCGGACAGGGCGAGAGACCCAGTACTTC
CDR3aa: CSARTGRETQYF

abundance: NA
j_gene: TRBJ2-1
v_gene: TRBV10-1
d_gene: NA
CDR3nt: TGCGCCAGCAGTTACGTTTTGAATGAGCAGTTCTTC
CDR3aa: CASSYVLNEQFF

abundance: few
j_gene: TRBJ2-5
v_gene: TRBV21-1
d_gene: NA
CDR3nt: TGTGCCAGCAGCAAACTTAGGGCTAGCGGGCGACAAGAGACCCAGTACTTC
CDR3aa: CASSKLRASGRQETQYF

abundance: NA
j_gene: TRBJ2-7
v_gene: TRBV23-1
d_gene: TRBD1
CDR3nt: TGCGCCAGCAGTCAAACCCCTCCGGAGGGGCAGGGGGCTCTCGAGCAGTACTTC
CDR3aa: CASSQTPPEGQGALEQYF

abundance: once
j_gene: TRBJ2-1
v_gene: TRBV11-2
d_gene: NA
CDR3nt: TGTGCCAGCAGGGCCCTTGACGGGAGTACGAACAATGAGCAGTTCTTC
CDR3aa: CASRALDGSTNNEQFF

abundance: NA
j_gene: TRBJ2-7
v_gene: TRBV11-3
d_gene: TRBD2
CDR3nt: TGTGCCAGCAGCTTAGAGGCTAGCGGCTCCTACGAGCAGTACTTC
CDR3aa: CASSLEASGSYEQYF

abundance: NA
j_gene: TRBJ2-2
v_gene: TRBV5-6
d_gene: TRBD1
CDR3nt: TGTGCCAGCAGCTTGAAAGGGACAGGGGACACCGGGGAGCTGTTTTTT
CDR3aa: CASSLKGTGDTGELFF

abundance: NA
j_gene: TRBJ1-1
v_gene: TRBV18
d_gene: NA
CDR3nt: TGTGCCAGCTCACCACGGCCTGGGGAAAACACTGAAGCTTTCTTT
CDR3aa: CASSPRPGENTEAFF

abundance: few
j_gene: TRBJ2-7
v_gene: TRBV2
d_gene: TRBD1
CDR3nt: TGTGCCAGCAGGAGGGAGAGGACAGGGGTAACCTACGAGCAGTACTTC
CDR3aa: CASRRERTGVTYEQYF

abundance: NA
j_gene: TRBJ1-1
v_gene: TRBV28
d_gene: TRBD1
CDR3nt: TGTGCCAGCAGCTTTGACAGGGGGCGAAGGAACACTGAAGCTTTCTTT
CDR3aa: CASSFDRGRRNTEAFF

abundance: NA
j_gene: TRBJ1-1
v_gene: TRBV27
d_gene: NA
CDR3nt: TGTGCCAGCTCTACCCGCAGGTCTGTGAACACTGAAGCTTTCTTT
CDR3aa: CASSTRRSVNTEAFF

abundance: NA
j_gene: TRBJ1-1
v_gene: TRBV9
d_gene: NA
CDR3nt: TGTGCCAGCAGCCAGGTCTTAGGCACTGAAGCTTTCTTT
CDR3aa: CASSQVLGTEAFF

abundance: few
j_gene: TRBJ1-2
v_gene: TRBV5-1
d_gene: NA
CDR3nt: TGCGCCAGCAGCTTGGGGGCAGGAACTAACTATGGCTACACCTTC
CDR3aa: CASSLGAGTNYGYTF

abundance: NA
j_gene: TRBJ2-7
v_gene: TRBV25-1
d_gene: TRBD1
CDR3nt: TGTGCCAGCAGCGGTGACAGGGCCTACGAGCAGTACTTC
CDR3aa: CASSGDRAYEQYF

abundance: NA
j_gene: TRBJ2-1
v_gene: TRBV12-2
d_gene: NA
CDR3nt: TGTGCAAGTCGCCCCCGGCCCGCGGGCCAGAGGGGCAATGAGCAGTTCTTC
CDR3aa: CASRPRPAGQRGNEQFF

abundance: NA
j_gene: TRBJ2-7
v_gene: TRBV30
d_gene: NA
CDR3nt: TGTGCCTGGAGGGGTGTCTACGAGCAGTACTTC
CDR3aa: CAWRGVYEQYF

abundance: NA
j_gene: TRBJ2-5
v_gene: TRBV20-1
d_gene: NA
CDR3nt: TGCAGTGCTAGTGAACGGGGGACCCAGTACTTC
CDR3aa: CSASERGTQYF

abundance: NA
j_gene: TRBJ2-7
v_gene: TRBV19
d_gene: TRBD1
CDR3nt: TGTGCCAGTAGTCTCTACTGGACAGGGACCATTTCCTACGAGCAGTACTTC
CDR3aa: CASSLYWTGTISYEQYF

abundance: NA
j_gene: TRBJ1-5
v_gene: TRBV18
d_gene: NA
CDR3nt: TGTGCCAGCTCACCCCAGGGGCCGGATCAGCCCCAGCATTTT
CDR3aa: CASSPQGPDQPQHF

abundance: NA
j_gene: TRBJ1-5
v_gene: TRBV19
d_gene: NA
CDR3nt: TGTGCCACTTCCGATCGGGACACCGACTATAGCAATCAGCCCCAGCATTTT
CDR3aa: CATSDRDTDYSNQPQHF

abundance: NA
j_gene: TRBJ2-7
v_gene: TRBV5-1
d_gene: TRBD2
CDR3nt: TGCGCCAGCAGCTTTGATACGCCGGGGGGCTACGAGCAGTACTTC
CDR3aa: CASSFDTPGGYEQYF